The entry below describes one T cell receptor (beta chain). The data stem from a study of blood T cell repertoires in COVID-19. In the study overall: From T cells, B-cell-depleted T cells, or PBMCs came the material, which was cDNA or gDNA.

Authors' data handling: Quantification of nucleated cells was approximated via reference gene primer amplification. Assay: immunoSEQ multiplex PCR; the TCRdb copy retains only in-frame clones and omits some. The V and J calls and the clone size are those of that table, but D and trimming were determined from the DNA. The table has approximately 400,000 clones, 70% to 85% seen once. CDR3 length: 19 residues. The V end was cut by 0 bases, the J end by 1 base, with 19 bases between. CDR1 and CDR2 from the germline V gene are MGHRA and YSYEKL. The V gene is TRBV4-1, the J gene TRBJ1-5; D perhaps matches TRBD1 (6 bases). This TCR was sampled from a human donor with acute or convalescent COVID-19. The donor label of this sample is uncertain. The sequenced sample was peripheral blood. CDR3 sequence reads: CASSQEIRGGRGSNQPQHF. CDR3 nucleotides: TGCGCCAGCAGCCAAGAAATTAGGGGGGGACGGGGGAGCAATCAGCCCCAGCATTTT.